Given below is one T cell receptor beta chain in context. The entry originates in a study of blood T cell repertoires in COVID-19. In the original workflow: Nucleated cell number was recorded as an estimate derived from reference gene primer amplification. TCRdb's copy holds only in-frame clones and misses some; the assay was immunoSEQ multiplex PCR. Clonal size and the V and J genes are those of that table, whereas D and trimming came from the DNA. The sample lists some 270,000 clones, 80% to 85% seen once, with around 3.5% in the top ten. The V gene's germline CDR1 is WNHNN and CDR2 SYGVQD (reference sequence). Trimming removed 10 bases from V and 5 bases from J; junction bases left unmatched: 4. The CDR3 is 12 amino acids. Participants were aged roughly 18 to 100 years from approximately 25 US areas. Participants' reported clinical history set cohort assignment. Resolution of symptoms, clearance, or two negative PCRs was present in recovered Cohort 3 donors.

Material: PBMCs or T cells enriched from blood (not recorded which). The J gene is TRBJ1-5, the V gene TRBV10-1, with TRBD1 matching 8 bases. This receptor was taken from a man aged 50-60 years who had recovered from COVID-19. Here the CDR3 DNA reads TGCGCCATCGAGGACAGGGATCAGCCCCAGCATTTT. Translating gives CAIEDRDQPQHF.